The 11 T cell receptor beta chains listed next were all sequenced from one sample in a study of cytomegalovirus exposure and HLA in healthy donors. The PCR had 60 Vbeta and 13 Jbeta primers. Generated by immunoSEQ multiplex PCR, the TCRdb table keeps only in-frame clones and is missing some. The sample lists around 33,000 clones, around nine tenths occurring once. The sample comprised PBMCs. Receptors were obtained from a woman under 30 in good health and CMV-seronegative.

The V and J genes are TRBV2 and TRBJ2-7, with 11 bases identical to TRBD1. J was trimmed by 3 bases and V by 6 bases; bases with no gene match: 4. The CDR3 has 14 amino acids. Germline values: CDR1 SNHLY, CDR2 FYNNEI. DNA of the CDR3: TGTGCCAGCAGACCGGGACAGGGGGTCTACGAGCAGTACTTC. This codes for CASRPGQGVYEQYF.

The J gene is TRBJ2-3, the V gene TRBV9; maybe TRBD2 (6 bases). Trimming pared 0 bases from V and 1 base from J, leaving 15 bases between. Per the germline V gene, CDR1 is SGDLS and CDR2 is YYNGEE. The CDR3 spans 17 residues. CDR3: CASSVASRERRTDTQYF. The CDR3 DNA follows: TGTGCCAGCAGCGTAGCTTCGCGGGAACGACGCACAGATACGCAGTATTTT.

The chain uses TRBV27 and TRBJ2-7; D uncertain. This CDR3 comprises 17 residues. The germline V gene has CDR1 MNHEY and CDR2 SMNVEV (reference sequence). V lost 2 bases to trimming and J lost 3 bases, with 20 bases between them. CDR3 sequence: CASSLSPRGQTLYEQYF. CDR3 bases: TGTGCCAGCAGTTTAAGCCCACGAGGTCAAACGCTCTACGAGCAGTACTTC.

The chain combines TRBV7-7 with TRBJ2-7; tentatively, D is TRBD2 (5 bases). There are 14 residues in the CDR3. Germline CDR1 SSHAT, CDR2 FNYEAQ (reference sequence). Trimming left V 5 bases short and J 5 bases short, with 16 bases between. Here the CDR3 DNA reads TGTGCCAGCAGCGTAGGACTCAAGTCCGACGAGCAGTACTTC. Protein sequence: CASSVGLKSDEQYF.

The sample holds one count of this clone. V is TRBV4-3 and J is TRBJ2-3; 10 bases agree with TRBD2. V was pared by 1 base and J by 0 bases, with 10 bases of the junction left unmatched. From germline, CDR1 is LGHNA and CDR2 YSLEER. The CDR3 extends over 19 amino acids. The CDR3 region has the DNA TGCGCCAGCAGCCAAGGGTTCCTAGCGGGAGCAACTAGCACAGATACGCAGTATTTT. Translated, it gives CASSQGFLAGATSTDTQYF.

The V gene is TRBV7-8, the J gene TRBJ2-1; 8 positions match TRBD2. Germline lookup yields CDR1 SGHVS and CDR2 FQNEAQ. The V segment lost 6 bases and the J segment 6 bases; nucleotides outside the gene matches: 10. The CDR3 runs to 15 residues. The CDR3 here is CASRSGTSRVNEQFF. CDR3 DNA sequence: TGTGCCAGCAGGTCCGGGACTAGTAGGGTCAATGAGCAGTTCTTC.

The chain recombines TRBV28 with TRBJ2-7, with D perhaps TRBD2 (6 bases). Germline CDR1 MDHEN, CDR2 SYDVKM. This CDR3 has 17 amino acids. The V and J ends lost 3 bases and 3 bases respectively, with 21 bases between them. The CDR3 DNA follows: TGTGCCAGCAGTTTTATCCACGGGGGACCTCGGAGCTACGAGCAGTACTTC. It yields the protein CASSFIHGGPRSYEQYF.

For the CDR3, the DNA is TGTGCCAGCTCACCAACATCGCAGGGGGGCAATGAGCAGTTCTTC. It yields the protein CASSPTSQGGNEQFF. V is TRBV18 and J is TRBJ2-1, with a tentative D call TRBD1 (7 bases). Per the germline V gene, CDR1 is KGHSH and CDR2 is LQKENI. The V gene lost 2 bases and the J gene lost 6 bases, with 14 bases spanning the gap. CDR3 size: 15 residues.

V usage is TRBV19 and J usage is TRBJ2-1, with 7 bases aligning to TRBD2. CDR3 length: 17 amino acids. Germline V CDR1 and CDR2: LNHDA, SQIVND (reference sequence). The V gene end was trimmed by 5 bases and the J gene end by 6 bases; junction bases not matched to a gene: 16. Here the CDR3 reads CASSLTPRSGISNEQFF. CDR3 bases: TGTGCCAGTAGTTTAACTCCTCGGAGCGGGATAAGCAATGAGCAGTTCTTC.

CDR3 sequence (DNA): TGTGCCAGCAGCTGGAAAGCGGGGGGCGCTGCCCGCTTCGAGCAGTACTTC. This sequence encodes CASSWKAGGAARFEQYF. The chain uses TRBV7-9 and TRBJ2-7; 9 bases align to TRBD2. V shed 4 bases, J shed 6 bases, and the junction held 16 bases outside the gene matches. Germline V gives CDR1 SEHNR, CDR2 FQNEAQ (reference sequence). The CDR3 loop spans 17 amino acids.

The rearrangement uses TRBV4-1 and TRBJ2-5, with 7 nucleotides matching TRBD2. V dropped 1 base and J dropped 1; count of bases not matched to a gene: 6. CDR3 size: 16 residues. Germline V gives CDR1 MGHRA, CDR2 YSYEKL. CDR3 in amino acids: CASSQGGRAFQETQYF. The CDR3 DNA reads TGCGCCAGCAGCCAAGGAGGGAGGGCCTTCCAAGAGACCCAGTACTTC.